This entry lists 9 T cell receptor beta chains sequenced from one sample in a study of sequential checkpoint blockade in melanoma. Treatment defined: randomized to nivolumab then ipilimumab (arm A) or the reverse (arm B). Clones were read by immunoSEQ multiplex PCR, and TCRdb kept only the in-frame ones, dropping some. The sample holds about 2,000 clones; around 34% are singletons and the top ten take 10% to 15%. Sample: tumor tissue (inferred from file names), taken from a patient given nivolumab and ipilimumab in sequence. These receptors were taken from a human donor with melanoma.

V gene TRBV1 combines with J gene TRBJ2-5; the table's D call TRBD2 went unverified against the DNA. TRBV1 is designated a pseudogene. CDR3 size: 18 residues. The CDR3 region has the DNA TGCGCCAGCAGCCAAGAAACCAGCTACCCGGGGTCGGGGGAGACCCAGTACTTC. Translated: CASSQETSYPGSGETQYF.

Points on this clone: This specimen includes other DNA sequences encoding the same CDR3. V is TRBV19 and J is TRBJ2-3; D gene unclear. Trimming left V 3 bases short and J 3 bases short, with 4 bases between. Germline V lookup: CDR1 LNHDA, CDR2 SQIVND (reference sequence). The CDR3 consists of 12 residues. As DNA, the CDR3 is TGTGCCAGTAGTATCGGAACAGATACGCAGTATTTT. It is translated as CASSIGTDTQYF.

By sample share, this clone is medium-sized. The rearrangement uses TRBV9 and TRBJ1-1; D uncertain. The CDR3 sequence is 15 residues long. Germline values: CDR1 SGDLS, CDR2 YYNGEE. Deletions cut 3 bases from V and 2 bases from J, with 14 bases between. The CDR3 DNA follows: TGTGCCAGCAGCGCTGGATCAACGGTAAACACTGAAGCTTTCTTT. Translated: CASSAGSTVNTEAFF.

This clone occurred a few times. This sequence joins TRBV6-8 and TRBJ2-7; 8 bases are a match to TRBD2. Germline loops: CDR1 MNHGY, CDR2 SAAAGT. CDR3 length: 21 amino acids. The V and J ends lost 5 bases and 2 bases, in that order; junction bases with no gene match: 26. The chain's CDR3 is CASSPDRAVLWLAGRAYEQYF. The CDR3 coding sequence is TGTGCCAGCAGTCCCGACAGAGCCGTTTTGTGGCTAGCGGGCCGTGCCTACGAGCAGTACTTC.

This clone was picked up a small number of times. J is TRBJ2-1 and V is TRBV19, with D maybe TRBD2 (6 bases). This CDR3 has 12 residues. Trimming shortened V by 4 bases and J by 16 bases, and 17 bases separated the two germline ends. Per the germline V gene, CDR1 is LNHDA and CDR2 is SQIVND (reference sequence). CDR3 nucleotide sequence: TGTGCCAGTAGTAGCCGGGACTCCCGACTCTTCTTC. Residues: CASSSRDSRLFF.

Remarks on this clone: At one of its ends the junction is not consistent with the germline gene, which may arise from a read error. V gene TRBV9 combines with J gene TRBJ2-7; D may be TRBD1 or TRBD2 (6 bases each). CDR1 is SGDLS and CDR2 is YYNGEE in the germline V gene. The CDR3 extends over 13 amino acids. DNA of the CDR3: TGTGCCAGCAGTCAAGTGGGGGCGCGGGACCGGGATTTC. It translates to CASSQVGARDRDF.

This chain links TRBV11-1 with TRBJ2-6; D unclear. This CDR3 contains 15 residues. Germline values: CDR1 SGHAT, CDR2 FQDESV (reference sequence). The V end was cut by 5 bases, the J end by 0 bases, with 8 bases between. This CDR3 is CASSDLGSGANVLTF. In DNA form, the CDR3 reads TGTGCCAGCAGCGATTTGGGCTCTGGGGCCAACGTCCTGACTTTC.

This clone was counted only a few times. V usage is TRBV19 and J usage is TRBJ1-1; D remains unclear. The V gene lost 5 bases and the J gene lost 1 base, with 8 bases spanning the gap. This CDR3 contains 13 residues. Germline CDR1 and CDR2: LNHDA and SQIVND (reference sequence). The CDR3 here is CASSPRSNTEAFF. The CDR3 DNA sequence: TGTGCCAGTAGTCCGAGATCGAACACTGAAGCTTTCTTT. Combining the CDR3 with reference TRBV19 and TRBJ1-1 gives the whole variable domain DGGITQSPKYLFRKEGQNVTLSCEQNLNHDAMYWYRQDPGQGLRLIYYSQIVNDFQKGDIAEGYSVSREKKESFPLTVTSAQKNPTAFYLCASSPRSNTEAFFGQGTRLTVV.

This clone was picked up a small number of times. V and J are TRBV6-7 and TRBJ1-5, with D hard to call. TRBV6-7 is placed among ORFs of uncertain function. The CDR3 spans 19 residues. V lost 7 bases and J 1 base, leaving 26 bases between the germline ends. The CDR3 DNA sequence: TGTGCCAGCAACCACGGAGCGACCCTCGATCCTCGGAGCAATCAGCCCCAGCATTTT. Amino acids: CASNHGATLDPRSNQPQHF.